Below, one T cell receptor beta chain is given with its context. This clonotype came up a few times. Its antigen is currently not known. Base qualities were left out, and no much larger clone turns up one base away. The method behind the library was RT-PCR. Instrument used: NextSeq 550. TCRdb reworked the public reads: Q25 trimming with fastp, MiXCR clone assembly, productive beta chains retained. Rows merge per CDR3 protein into single entries with the most common DNA and genes. Here the sample has over 130,000 distinct CDR3 sequences; about 40% occur a single time. Of the sample, about 50% falls within the top ten clones. The record originates from a study of patients and donors after allogeneic stem cell transplantation (dated by TCRdb to 2018 to 2021). The source of this sequence is a human donor who was either an allogeneic HSCT recipient or a stem cell or donor lymphocyte infusion donor (not recorded which). It is not recorded whose cells these are; they may come from a transplant donor. What was sequenced was blood, either unsorted or a sorted T cell fraction (not recorded which).

The base sequence is TGTGCCACCAGTGAACCGGGACAGGTTCGCGGCTACACCTTC. The translation is CATSEPGQVRGYTF. The rearranged chain carries TRBV24-1 and TRBJ1-2; the junction holds 8 bases that match TRBD1. According to the germline V gene, CDR1 reads KGHDR and CDR2 reads SFDVKD. Clipping removes 4 bases from V and 8 bases from J, with 8 as the unmatched junction base count. The CDR3, from cysteine to phenylalanine, totals 14 residues. The read is trimmed to its CDR3 DNA, 42 bases read in frame from base 1.